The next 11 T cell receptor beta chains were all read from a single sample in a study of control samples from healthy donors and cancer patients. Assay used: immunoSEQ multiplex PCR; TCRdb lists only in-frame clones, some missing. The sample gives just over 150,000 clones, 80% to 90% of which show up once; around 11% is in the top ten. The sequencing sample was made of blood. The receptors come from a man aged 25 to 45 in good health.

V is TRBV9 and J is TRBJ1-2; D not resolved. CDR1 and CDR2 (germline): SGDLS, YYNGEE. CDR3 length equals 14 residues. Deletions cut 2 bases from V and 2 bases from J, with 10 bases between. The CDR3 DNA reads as TGTGCCAGCAGCGTGACTGAAGAGAACTATGGCTACACCTTC. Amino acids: CASSVTEENYGYTF.

The CDR3 DNA sequence: TGTGCCAGCAGCTTTGAATCGGAGACCCAGTACTTC. It translates to CASSFESETQYF. This chain joins TRBV11-2 and TRBJ2-5; D is uncertain. The CDR3 extends over 12 amino acids. The ends were cut back, 3 bases at V and 5 bases at J, with 7 bases in the middle. Germline assignment: CDR1 SGHAT and CDR2 FQNNGV.

The CDR3 DNA sequence: TGTGCCAGCAGCACAGGGCAAAGAAGCAATCAGCCCCAGCATTTT. This translates into CASSTGQRSNQPQHF. The chain has TRBV28 and TRBJ1-5; tentative D call: TRBD1 (6 bases). This CDR3 is built from 15 residues. Trimming left V 6 bases short and J 1 base short, with 13 bases between. CDR1 and CDR2 (germline): MDHEN, SYDVKM.

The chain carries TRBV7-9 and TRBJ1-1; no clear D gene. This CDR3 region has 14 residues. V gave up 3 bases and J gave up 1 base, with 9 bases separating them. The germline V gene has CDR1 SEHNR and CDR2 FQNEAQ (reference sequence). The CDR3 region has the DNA TGTGCCAGCAGCTTCCGAGAGGGGAACACTGAAGCTTTCTTT. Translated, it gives CASSFREGNTEAFF. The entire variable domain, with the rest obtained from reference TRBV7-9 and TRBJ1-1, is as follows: DTGVSQNPRHKITKRGQNVTFRCDPISEHNRLYWYRQTLGQGPEFLTYFQNEAQLEKSRLLSDRFSAERPKGSFSTLEIQRTEQGDSAMYLCASSFREGNTEAFFGQGTRLTVV.

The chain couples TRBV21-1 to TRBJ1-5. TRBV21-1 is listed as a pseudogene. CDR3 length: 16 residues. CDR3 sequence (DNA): TGTGCCAGCTCGCATCGAGTGGTGGGAGGTTGCCAGCCCCAGCATTTT. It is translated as CASSHRVVGGCQPQHF.

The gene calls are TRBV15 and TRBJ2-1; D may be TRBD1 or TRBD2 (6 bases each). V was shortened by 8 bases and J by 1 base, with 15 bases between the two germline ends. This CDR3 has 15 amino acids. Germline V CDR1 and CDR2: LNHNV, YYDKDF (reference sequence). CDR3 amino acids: CATEDRGRSYNEQFF. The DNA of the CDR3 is TGTGCCACCGAGGATAGGGGGAGGTCCTACAATGAGCAGTTCTTC.

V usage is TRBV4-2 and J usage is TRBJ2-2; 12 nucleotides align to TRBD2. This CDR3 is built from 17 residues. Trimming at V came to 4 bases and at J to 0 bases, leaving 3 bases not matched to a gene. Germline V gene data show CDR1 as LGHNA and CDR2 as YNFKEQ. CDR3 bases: TGTGCCAGCAGCCCCACTAGCGGGAGGTCGAACACCGGGGAGCTGTTTTTT. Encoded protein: CASSPTSGRSNTGELFF.

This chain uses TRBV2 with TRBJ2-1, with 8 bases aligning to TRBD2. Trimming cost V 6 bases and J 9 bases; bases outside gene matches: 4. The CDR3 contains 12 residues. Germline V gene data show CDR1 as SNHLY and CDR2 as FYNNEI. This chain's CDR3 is CASRLAGIEQFF. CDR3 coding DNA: TGTGCCAGCAGGCTAGCGGGCATTGAGCAGTTCTTC.

The CDR3 sequence is CASREGYTF. The CDR3 region has the DNA TGTGCCAGCCGAGAGGGCTACACCTTC. The rearrangement uses TRBV9 and TRBJ1-2; D gene unclear. V was shortened by 7 bases and J by 8 bases, with 6 bases between the two germline ends. CDR1 SGDLS and CDR2 YYNGEE come from the germline V gene. CDR3 length equals 9 residues.

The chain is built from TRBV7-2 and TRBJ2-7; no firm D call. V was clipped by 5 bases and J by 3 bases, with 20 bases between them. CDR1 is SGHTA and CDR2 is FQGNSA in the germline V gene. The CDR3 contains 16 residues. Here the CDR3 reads CASSPRTVAVGYEQYF. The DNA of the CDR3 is TGTGCCAGCAGCCCCCGGACGGTGGCGGTGGGCTACGAGCAGTACTTC. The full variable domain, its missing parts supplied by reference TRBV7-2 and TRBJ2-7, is GAGVSQSPSNKVTEKGKDVELRCDPISGHTALYWYRQSLGQGLEFLIYFQGNSAPDKSGLPSDRFSAERTGGSVSTLTIQRTQQEDSAVYLCASSPRTVAVGYEQYFGPGTRLTVT.

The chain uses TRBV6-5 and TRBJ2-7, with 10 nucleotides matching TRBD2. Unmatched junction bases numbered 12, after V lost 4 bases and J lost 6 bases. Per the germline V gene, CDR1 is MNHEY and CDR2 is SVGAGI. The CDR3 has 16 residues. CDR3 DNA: TGTGCCAGCAGTTCCTCAGATAGCGGGGGGCGAGGCGAGCAGTACTTC. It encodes CASSSSDSGGRGEQYF.